A single sample gave rise to the 11 T cell receptor beta chains below, sequenced in a study of CXCR3-negative and CXCR3-positive naive CD8 T cells. Study observations and caveats: Hydrophobicity was higher for TRB CDR3s found in CXCR3-positive naive cells than in CXCR3-negative naive cells.

UMI-labeled TRB cDNA libraries were prepared by 5' RACE. TCRdb re-called the 5' RACE reads, yielding one record per CDR3 amino acid sequence without DNA. This sample's table has about 130,000 distinct CDR3 sequences. Which antigens these TCRs recognize remains unknown. Sample: naive CXCR3+ CD8+ T cells from blood. Subset given: CD45RO-CCR7+CD27+CD95- naive CD8+ T cells expressing CXCR3 (TNR3+). The source of these receptors is a human donor in good health. Some clones in this sample may be carry-over from other donors' samples.

The rearrangement links TRBV7-9 to TRBJ2-1; TCRdb names TRBD1, which stays unverified in the absence of DNA. Germline loops: CDR1 SEHNR, CDR2 FQNEAQ (reference sequence). The CDR3 has 18 amino acids. CDR3 amino acids: CASRPPLHRVSSYNEQFF.

This chain connects TRBV25-1 to TRBJ2-2; the D call from TCRdb, TRBD2, cannot be confirmed without DNA. The germline V gene has CDR1 MGHDK and CDR2 SYGVNS. This CDR3 comprises 17 residues. The CDR3 spells CASSARLAGENTGELFF.

V usage is TRBV24-1 and J usage is TRBJ2-1. CDR3 size: 13 residues. Germline V gene data show CDR1 as KGHDR and CDR2 as SFDVKD. The CDR3 loop reads CATQGLSYNEQFF.

This rearrangement joins TRBV5-5 to TRBJ2-7; TCRdb calls TRBD2, which cannot be checked without DNA. The CDR3 totals 15 residues. CDR1 and CDR2 from the germline V gene are SGHKS and YYEKEE (reference sequence). The CDR3 reads CASSLWRDVSYEQYF.

CDR3 residues: CSVEDLGDSRETQYF. The genes are TRBV29-1 and TRBJ2-5; the D call of TRBD1 rests on TCRdb alone, since no DNA is present to check it. Per germline, CDR1 SQVTM and CDR2 ANQGSEA. This CDR3 is 15 amino acids long.

This sequence joins TRBV25-1 and TRBJ1-1. This CDR3 region has 14 residues. Germline-derived CDR1 and CDR2 are MGHDK and SYGVNS. Here the CDR3 reads CASSEYGLFTEAFF.

This chain connects TRBV29-1 to TRBJ2-6; the D call from TCRdb, TRBD1, cannot be confirmed without DNA. The CDR3 spans 15 residues. The germline V gene has CDR1 SQVTM and CDR2 ANQGSEA. The CDR3 protein is CSVARQGPGANVLTF.

This clonotype registers medium-sized (0.01 to 0.1%) by frequency. The rearrangement joins TRBV7-9 to TRBJ2-5. Germline lookup yields CDR1 SEHNR and CDR2 FQNEAQ (reference sequence). This CDR3 region has 11 residues. The CDR3: CASSSQETQYF.

The chain links TRBV20-1 to TRBJ2-7; TCRdb selects TRBD2, and the lack of DNA leaves this call unchecked. CDR1 is DFQATT, CDR2 SNEGSKA, per germline (reference sequence). The length of the CDR3 is 13 residues. This chain's CDR3 is CSAPLGGSHEQYF.

The chain has TRBV5-1 and TRBJ2-7. CDR3 size: 14 residues. Germline CDR1 reads SGHRS; CDR2 reads YFSETQ. CDR3 residues: CASSSGPSDYEQYF.

The V gene is TRBV28, the J gene TRBJ2-7. This CDR3 comprises 15 residues. Germline V lookup: CDR1 MDHEN, CDR2 SYDVKM. This chain's CDR3 is CASSLFSNSLFEQYF.